These 16 T cell receptor beta chains were all obtained from the same sample, sequenced in a study of T-cell reconstitution after alpha-beta-depleted transplantation in children. Library preparation (for TCRbeta) was performed with unique molecular identifiers. A single record per CDR3 protein comes from TCRdb applying MiXCR to the PCR reads. The table shows 530,000 or so distinct CDR3 sequences, with roughly a quarter occurring only once. The sequencing here drew on PBMCs, taken before TCRalphabeta/CD19-depleted stem cell transplant. These receptors were obtained from a boy under two years old with Wiskott-Aldrich syndrome, due to receive a stem cell transplant.

For the CDR3, the DNA is TGCAGTGCTAGAGATCCGGGGAACTATGGCTACACCTTC. Its translation is CSARDPGNYGYTF. The chain carries TRBV20-1 and TRBJ1-2, with D unclear. V was cut by 0 bases and J by 2 bases, with 7 bases left in between. This CDR3 has 13 amino acids. CDR1 is DFQATT, CDR2 SNEGSKA, per germline (reference sequence).

This sequence joins TRBV7-2 and TRBJ2-7, with D perhaps matching TRBD1 or TRBD2 (5 bases each). The CDR3 runs 15 residues. V lost 2 bases to trimming and J lost 2 bases, with 13 bases between them. Germline V lookup: CDR1 SGHTA, CDR2 FQGNSA. The chain's CDR3 is CASSLIGTAAYEQYF. The CDR3 nucleotides read TGTGCCAGCAGCTTAATCGGGACGGCAGCCTACGAGCAGTACTTC.

The chain employs TRBV27 and TRBJ2-6; a possible D gene is TRBD2 (6 bases). The CDR3 has 13 amino acids. Trimming pared 8 bases from V and 2 bases from J, leaving 7 bases between. The germline gives CDR1 MNHEY, CDR2 SMNVEV (reference sequence). The CDR3 loop reads CASRRAGANVLTF. CDR3 nucleotides: TGTGCCAGCCGGAGGGCTGGGGCCAACGTCCTGACTTTC.

In this sample, this clonotype turned up a few times. This chain connects TRBV5-5 to TRBJ2-3; 9 nucleotides agree with TRBD1. Germline-derived CDR1 and CDR2 are SGHKS and YYEKEE (reference sequence). The trim removed 4 bases at V and 5 bases at J, leaving 8 bases unmatched. The CDR3 extends over 15 amino acids. CDR3 nucleotide sequence: TGTGCCAGCAGCAGCCGGGACAGGGAGGTAGATACGCAGTATTTT. This sequence encodes CASSSRDREVDTQYF.

V usage is TRBV5-1 and J usage is TRBJ1-1; 10 nucleotides line up with TRBD1. V shed 5 bases, J shed 1 base, and the junction held 8 bases outside the gene matches. CDR1 and CDR2 (germline): SGHRS, YFSETQ. The CDR3 has 16 amino acids. CDR3 nucleotide sequence: TGCGCCAGCAGATCCCGGGACAGGGGACCGAACACTGAAGCTTTCTTT. Translation gives CASRSRDRGPNTEAFF.

The chain is built from TRBV25-1 and TRBJ2-2, with D tentatively TRBD2 (5 bases). Germline V gene sequence: CDR1 MGHDK, CDR2 SYGVNS. The germline V and J ends were trimmed by 5 bases and 6 bases, with 13 bases remaining between them. The length of the CDR3 is 14 residues. DNA of the CDR3: TGTGCCAGCAGTCGAGGGCCATCATCCGGGGAGCTGTTTTTT. Protein: CASSRGPSSGELFF.

The rearrangement uses TRBV28 and TRBJ2-4, with unresolved D. The CDR3 runs to 11 residues. Trimming left V 6 bases short and J 11 bases short, with 11 bases between. The V gene's germline CDR1 is MDHEN and CDR2 SYDVKM. CDR3 sequence (DNA): TGTGCCAGCAGCTACGGGTTGGTTCAGTACTTC. Amino acid sequence: CASSYGLVQYF.

This clonotype was picked up a small number of times. The rearrangement uses TRBV7-3 and TRBJ2-2, with D uncertain. The CDR3 contains 15 residues. V lost 1 base to trimming and J lost 1 base, with 7 bases between them. Germline V gene lookup returns CDR1 SGHTA and CDR2 FQGTGA. The CDR3 loop is CASSLNAGNTGELFF. The CDR3, as DNA: TGTGCCAGCAGCTTAAATGCAGGGAACACCGGGGAGCTGTTTTTT.

The chain uses TRBV7-6 and TRBJ2-1; 12 nucleotides align to TRBD2. CDR1 is SGHVS and CDR2 is FNYEAQ in the germline V gene. This CDR3 has 13 amino acids. The V gene end was trimmed by 3 bases and the J gene end by 12 bases; junction bases not matched to a gene: 3. CDR3 DNA: TGTGCCAGCAGCTTGCTACTAGCGGGAGGGCAGTTCTTC. As protein: CASSLLLAGGQFF.

This chain connects TRBV12-3 or TRBV12-4 to TRBJ1-4; unclear D gene. The CDR3 extends over 14 amino acids. Trimming cost V 7 bases and J 8 bases, with 17 bases left between them. The CDR3, as DNA: TGTGCCAGCACAGCGGGGAAAGCGGACGAAAAACTGTTTTTT. Translating gives CASTAGKADEKLFF.

The chain has TRBV5-6 and TRBJ2-1, with D tentatively TRBD1 (5 bases). The CDR3 has 15 residues. Per the germline V gene, CDR1 is SGHDT and CDR2 is YYEEEE. Trimming cost V 4 bases and J 2 bases, with 13 bases left between them. The CDR3 DNA is TGTGCCAGCAGCGAGGACACATTTACCTACAATGAGCAGTTCTTC. This codes for CASSEDTFTYNEQFF.

This clonotype appeared once. One junction end does not reproduce the germline sequence, and a read error may be involved. This chain links TRBV27 with TRBJ2-1, with TRBD2 as a possible D gene (6 bases). The V gene's germline CDR1 is MNHEY and CDR2 SMNVEV (reference sequence). The CDR3 has 14 amino acids. CDR3 amino acids: CATSLSGGINEQFF. CDR3 nucleotides: TGTGCCACCAGTTTGTCTGGGGGGATCAATGAGCAGTTCTTC.

The V gene is TRBV6-1, the J gene TRBJ2-1; D gene unclear. Germline V gene data show CDR1 as MNHNS and CDR2 as SASEGT. The CDR3 spans 14 residues. V was clipped by 6 bases and J by 14 bases, with 23 bases between them. CDR3 amino acids: CASRKRANTEVEFF. Written as DNA, the CDR3 is TGTGCCAGCAGGAAACGGGCTAATACTGAGGTGGAGTTCTTC.

This clonotype turned up a few times. Here the CDR3 reads CASKASGYNEQFF. The CDR3, as DNA: TGCGCCAGCAAGGCTAGCGGCTACAATGAGCAGTTCTTC. This chain connects TRBV5-1 to TRBJ2-1, with 7 bases lining up with TRBD2. Germline CDR1 is SGHRS and CDR2 is YFSETQ. V was pared by 6 bases and J by 3 bases, with 3 bases of the junction left unmatched. The CDR3 has 13 amino acids.

This clonotype was seen only a few times. This chain links TRBV20-1 with TRBJ2-3; no firm D call. V was clipped by 2 bases and J by 0 bases, with 6 bases between them. The CDR3 is made up of 13 amino acids. Per the germline V gene, CDR1 is DFQATT and CDR2 is SNEGSKA (reference sequence). In DNA, the CDR3 is TGCAGTGCTAGACTCCCTAGCACAGATACGCAGTATTTT. It yields the protein CSARLPSTDTQYF.

This clonotype was detected a few times. The rearrangement joins TRBV15 to TRBJ1-1; 7 nucleotides line up with TRBD1. Germline V CDR1 and CDR2: LNHNV, YYDKDF (reference sequence). With V trimmed by 8 bases and J by 3 bases, 6 bases remained unmatched. This CDR3 comprises 13 residues. The CDR3 loop reads CATQDRADTEAFF. In DNA, the CDR3 is TGTGCCACCCAAGACAGGGCGGACACTGAAGCTTTCTTT.